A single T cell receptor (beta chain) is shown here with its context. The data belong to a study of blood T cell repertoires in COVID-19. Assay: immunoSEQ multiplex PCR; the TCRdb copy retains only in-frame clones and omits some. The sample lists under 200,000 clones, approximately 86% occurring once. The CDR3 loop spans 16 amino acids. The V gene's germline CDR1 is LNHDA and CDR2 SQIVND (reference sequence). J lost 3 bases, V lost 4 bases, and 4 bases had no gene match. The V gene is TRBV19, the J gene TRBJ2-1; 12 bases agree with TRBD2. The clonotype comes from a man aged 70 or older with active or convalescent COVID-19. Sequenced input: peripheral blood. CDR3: CASSTRTSGDYNEQFF. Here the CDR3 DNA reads TGTGCCAGTAGTACCCGGACTAGCGGGGACTACAATGAGCAGTTCTTC. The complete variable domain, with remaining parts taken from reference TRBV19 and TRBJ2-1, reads DGGITQSPKYLFRKEGQNVTLSCEQNLNHDAMYWYRQDPGQGLRLIYYSQIVNDFQKGDIAEGYSVSREKKESFPLTVTSAQKNPTAFYLCASSTRTSGDYNEQFFGPGTRLTVL.